One and the same sample provided the 22 T cell receptor beta chains below, sequenced in a study of monozygotic twins with inflammatory bowel disease. TCRdb reprocessed the 5' RACE reads and reports one entry per CDR3 protein, with no DNA. Its clone listing holds approximately 330,000 distinct CDR3 sequences. The material sequenced was blood. These TCRs come from a human donor with ulcerative colitis or Crohn's disease, or a healthy co-twin of an affected twin (not recorded which).

The chain links TRBV7-6 to TRBJ2-1; TCRdb selects TRBD2, and the lack of DNA leaves this call unchecked. The CDR3 runs 18 residues. CDR1 is SGHVS, CDR2 FNYEAQ, per germline. The CDR3 region is CASSFYRNSGGSYNEQFF.

The chain uses TRBV10-3 and TRBJ2-1. The CDR3 length is 13 residues. Per germline, CDR1 ENHRY and CDR2 SYGVKD. The CDR3 spells CAISGLTANEQFF.

The J gene is TRBJ2-1, the V gene TRBV5-5. This CDR3 contains 13 residues. Germline-derived CDR1 and CDR2 are SGHKS and YYEKEE (reference sequence). The CDR3 here is CASSLRLWNEQFF.

This rearrangement joins TRBV20-1 to TRBJ2-3. This CDR3 has 13 amino acids. CDR1 and CDR2 (germline): DFQATT, SNEGSKA (reference sequence). The chain's CDR3 is CSARSRDTDTQYF.

The chain has TRBV20-1 and TRBJ2-7; TCRdb returns TRBD2, unconfirmable since there is no DNA. The CDR3 is 19 amino acids. Germline-derived CDR1 and CDR2 are DFQATT and SNEGSKA (reference sequence). The CDR3 loop reads CSAESPGTSGLIPPYEQYF.

The chain couples TRBV12-3 or TRBV12-4 to TRBJ2-7; as DNA is missing, the TRBD1 call by TCRdb cannot be tested. The CDR3 runs to 15 residues. The CDR3 spells CASSPTGRGRDEQYF.

The chain combines TRBV5-1 with TRBJ1-2; TCRdb proposes TRBD1, but this gene call is untestable without DNA. The CDR3 is 15 amino acids. Germline lookup yields CDR1 SGHRS and CDR2 YFSETQ. CDR3 residues: CASSPGQDVAAGYTF.

The chain carries TRBV10-3 and TRBJ2-3; without DNA, the TCRdb call of TRBD1 cannot be checked. From germline, CDR1 is ENHRY and CDR2 SYGVKD. CDR3 length equals 15 residues. CDR3 sequence reads: CAIRNQGVSTDTQYF.

This rearrangement joins TRBV20-1 to TRBJ1-4. This CDR3 is 11 amino acids long. The germline V gene encodes CDR1 DFQATT and CDR2 SNEGSKA (reference sequence). CDR3 region: CSARQAEKLFF.

The genes are TRBV7-2 and TRBJ2-1; the TCRdb call, TRBD1, lacks DNA for checking. Germline V lookup: CDR1 SGHTA, CDR2 FQGNSA. The CDR3 is made up of 15 amino acids. This chain's CDR3 is CASSSPRGVYNEQFF.

This chain links TRBV20-1 with TRBJ2-7; checking the TCRdb D call of TRBD2 is not possible without DNA. Germline CDR1 and CDR2: DFQATT and SNEGSKA (reference sequence). CDR3 size: 15 residues. The CDR3 sequence: CSAPKRDIRDYEQYF.

The rearrangement uses TRBV20-1 and TRBJ2-7; the D call of TRBD1 rests on TCRdb alone, since no DNA is present to check it. The CDR3 runs 12 residues. Germline assignment: CDR1 DFQATT and CDR2 SNEGSKA (reference sequence). The CDR3 is CSAAQGAYEQYF.

The CDR3 spells CASSSETLQGPISAGYTF. The chain uses TRBV5-6 and TRBJ1-2; as DNA is missing, the TRBD1 call by TCRdb cannot be tested. The CDR3 contains 18 residues. CDR1 and CDR2 from the germline V gene are SGHDT and YYEEEE.

The rearrangement joins TRBV7-6 to TRBJ2-1; absent DNA, TCRdb's TRBD2 call cannot be checked. The CDR3 contains 15 residues. In germline, CDR1 is SGHVS, CDR2 FNYEAQ. The CDR3 spells CASSEAAGRSPEQFF.

The V call is TRBV7-9, the J call TRBJ2-1; the TCRdb D gene call, TRBD2, has no DNA to confirm it. Per germline, CDR1 SEHNR and CDR2 FQNEAQ (reference sequence). CDR3 length equals 15 residues. The CDR3 loop reads CASSLGTSGSNEQFF.

The chain is built from TRBV20-1 and TRBJ1-5. The CDR3 extends over 13 amino acids. Germline V lookup: CDR1 DFQATT, CDR2 SNEGSKA (reference sequence). The CDR3 loop is CSARDPQGQPQHF.

CDR3 loop: CASSPQGTYEQYF. The V gene is TRBV27, the J gene TRBJ2-7. Germline V CDR1 and CDR2: MNHEY, SMNVEV (reference sequence). The CDR3 covers 13 residues.

The V gene is TRBV7-9, the J gene TRBJ2-5; with no DNA, the TCRdb D assignment of TRBD1 cannot be verified. Germline lookup yields CDR1 SEHNR and CDR2 FQNEAQ (reference sequence). The CDR3 is 14 residues long. CDR3 amino acids: CASLRTGEVETQYF.

V usage is TRBV11-2 and J usage is TRBJ2-7. The CDR3 sequence is 14 residues long. Germline lookup yields CDR1 SGHAT and CDR2 FQNNGV. CDR3: CASSLDRFSYEQYF.

The V gene is TRBV7-9, the J gene TRBJ2-6. There are 19 residues in the CDR3. Germline V gives CDR1 SEHNR, CDR2 FQNEAQ (reference sequence). CDR3 amino acids: CASSLVVFIDSSGANVLTF. Based on the CDR3 plus reference TRBV7-9 and TRBJ2-6, the full variable domain is DTGVSQNPRHKITKRGQNVTFRCDPISEHNRLYWYRQTLGQGPEFLTYFQNEAQLEKSRLLSDRFSAERPKGSFSTLEIQRTEQGDSAMYLCASSLVVFIDSSGANVLTFGAGSRLTVL.

The V gene is TRBV5-1, the J gene TRBJ1-4; TCRdb's D call of TRBD1 is untestable without DNA. The CDR3 is made up of 16 amino acids. The germline V gene encodes CDR1 SGHRS and CDR2 YFSETQ. CDR3 residues: CASSLGGTATNEKLFF.

CDR3 residues: CSARRTSWGNEQFF. V and J are TRBV20-1 and TRBJ2-1; the TCRdb D gene call, TRBD2, has no DNA to confirm it. Germline V gene sequence: CDR1 DFQATT, CDR2 SNEGSKA (reference sequence). This CDR3 region has 14 residues.